Sequencing of this T cell receptor beta chain was carried out in a study of T cells expressing NK-cell markers (dated by TCRdb to about 2020). For the wider study: In sorted CD3+CD56+NKG2C+, CD3+CD56+NKG2C- and CD3+CD56-NKG2C+ T-cell subsets from roughly 8 donors, TCR beta-chain repertoires were profiled. The study sequenced eight donors, all healthy volunteers chosen at random: three men and five women. The libraries were sequenced on Illumina HiSeq 2000/2500, MiSeq or NextSeq, producing 2 x 150 bp reads. Among the eight sequenced donors, only one was HCMV-seronegative, while the other seven were HCMV-seropositive. What the research found in general, with its limitations: In six or seven donors, the dominant CD3+CD56+NKG2C+ clonotypes ranked among the top 10 CD8+ clonotypes, making up roughly 1.0-8% of CD8+ T cells. Whether the expanded NKG2C-expressing T cell clones were specific for HCMV antigens remained unclear. Those dominant clonotypes were again the most abundant among CD3+CD56-NKG2C+ cells in a handful of donors, at about 25-65%.

About this clonotype itself: What antigen it recognizes has not been identified.

To determine HCMV serostatus, a commercial ELISA kit was used to detect HCMV-specific IgG in serum. Ficoll density gradient centrifugation was used to isolate peripheral blood mononuclear cells from blood. The sequencing machine was an Illumina HiSeq 2000. The TCR beta cDNA libraries were made using 5'RACE template switching, a step that added both a universal primer site and unique molecular identifiers. Synthesis of cDNA was primed from the TCR beta constant segment and was followed by two consecutive PCR amplification steps. The study's own analysis went as follows. MIGEC was used to demultiplex reads and group the reads by UMI, and MiTCR was used to assemble and quantify clonotypes. To remove erroneous sequences, TCR cDNA sequences were retained only when supported by two or more reads. The tcR package was used for downstream repertoire analysis, with clonotypes matched between fractions based on CDR3 nucleotide sequence plus V segment. VDJmatch was used to annotate antigen specificity against VDJdb, with one amino acid substitution in CDR3 allowed. The reads, reprocessed by TCRdb, yield one row per CDR3 protein sequence and no DNA. For this entry, the V and J calls and clone size follow TCRdb and not the study's own pipeline. This sample's listing comprises fewer than 550,000 distinct CDR3 sequences. Under 1.5% of the sample lies in the top ten.

The CDR3 sequence holds 15 residues, the cysteine and phenylalanine included. No DNA appears here. For CDR1 and CDR2, the germline V gene (reference sequence) lists SEHNR and FQNEAQ. The sample consisted of blood T cells: a sorted CD56 or NKG2C T cell subset, CD4+ or CD8+ T cells, or bulk PBMC T cells (not recorded which). The chain couples TRBV7-9 to TRBJ2-2; TCRdb's D call, TRBD1, is unchecked because there is no DNA. The source is a woman aged 45-65 years in good health. Donor details come from another sample of the same person, matched by shared clones. This receptor carries the CDR3 CASSLQGVNTGELFF. The full variable domain, completed from the reference TRBV7-9 and TRBJ2-2 proteins outside the CDR3, reads DTGVSQNPRHKITKRGQNVTFRCDPISEHNRLYWYRQTLGQGPEFLTYFQNEAQLEKSRLLSDRFSAERPKGSFSTLEIQRTEQGDSAMYLCASSLQGVNTGELFFGEGSRLTVL.